One sample yielded the 21 T cell receptor beta chains listed below, sequenced in a study of ipilimumab plus nivolumab after autologous stem cell transplantation. Using immunoSEQ multiplex PCR, the repertoire was profiled, and TCRdb retains in-frame clones only, with some absent. The table lists 43,000 or so clones, more than 70% of them singletons, with approximately 0.88% in the top ten. The sample was PBMCs, taken in a trial of ipilimumab plus nivolumab as post-transplant consolidation. The receptors here all came from a male donor with multiple myeloma.

This chain uses TRBV10-2 with TRBJ2-5, with 8 bases lining up with TRBD2. Germline lookup yields CDR1 WSHSY and CDR2 SAAADI. The ends lost 3 bases at V and 4 bases at J; junction bases unmatched: 7. The length of the CDR3 is 15 residues. The CDR3 DNA reads as TGCGCCAGCAGTGATCCCGGGGGGGCCACAGAGACCCAGTACTTC. Its protein product is CASSDPGGATETQYF.

J is TRBJ1-6 and V is TRBV30, with 7 bases lining up with TRBD1. Germline CDR1 is GTSNPN and CDR2 is SVGIG (reference sequence). The ends lost 4 bases at V and 8 bases at J; junction bases unmatched: 8. This CDR3 is 14 amino acids long. As DNA, the CDR3 is TGTGCCTGGATAGGGATGGGACAGCATTCACCCCTCCACTTT. This codes for CAWIGMGQHSPLHF.

This CDR3 is CASRDYRNEQFF. As DNA, the CDR3 is TGTGCCAGCAGAGATTATAGGAATGAGCAGTTCTTC. The chain employs TRBV6-5 and TRBJ2-1; D remains ambiguous. Germline V gene data show CDR1 as MNHEY and CDR2 as SVGAGI. CDR3 length: 12 amino acids. V gave up 6 bases and J gave up 7 bases, with 10 bases separating them.

The chain links TRBV7-9 to TRBJ2-7; D is undetermined. The CDR3 runs 14 residues. Between the trimmed V and J ends, which lost 5 bases and 2 bases, there was a span of 13 bases. From germline, CDR1 is SEHNR and CDR2 FQNEAQ (reference sequence). The CDR3 loop is CASSRDGQTYEQYF. In DNA, the CDR3 is TGTGCCAGCAGCCGAGACGGGCAGACCTACGAGCAGTACTTC. Full variable domain (remainder filled in from reference TRBV7-9 and TRBJ2-7): DTGVSQNPRHKITKRGQNVTFRCDPISEHNRLYWYRQTLGQGPEFLTYFQNEAQLEKSRLLSDRFSAERPKGSFSTLEIQRTEQGDSAMYLCASSRDGQTYEQYFGPGTRLTVT.

In DNA, the CDR3 is TGTGCCAGCACGGGGTCAGCTAGTAACTACACCTTC. It codes for CASTGSASNYTF. The chain is built from TRBV11-2 and TRBJ1-2, with no clear D. CDR1 is SGHAT, CDR2 FQNNGV, per germline. Trimming removed 7 bases at V and 10 bases at J, with 16 bases between. The length of the CDR3 is 12 residues.

This chain connects TRBV7-9 to TRBJ2-3, with TRBD2 matching 8 bases. The V segment lost 1 base and the J segment 3 bases; nucleotides outside the gene matches: 6. Per germline, CDR1 SEHNR and CDR2 FQNEAQ (reference sequence). The CDR3 totals 16 residues. Here the CDR3 DNA reads TGTGCCAGCAGCTTAGATAGCGGGGCCCGGACAGATACGCAGTATTTT. The encoded protein is CASSLDSGARTDTQYF.

CDR3 amino acids: CASSGGTETYEQYF. The CDR3 DNA is TGTGCCAGCAGCGGAGGGACGGAGACCTACGAGCAGTACTTC. V is TRBV9 and J is TRBJ2-7; D is tentatively TRBD1 or TRBD2 (5 bases each). The CDR3 contains 14 residues. Germline V gives CDR1 SGDLS, CDR2 YYNGEE. V lost 3 bases and J 2 bases, leaving 12 bases between the germline ends.

This chain connects TRBV4-3 to TRBJ1-3; 7 nucleotides align to TRBD1. Looked up from germline, CDR1 is LGHNA and CDR2 is YSLEER. The V segment lost 2 bases and the J segment 1 base; nucleotides outside the gene matches: 2. The CDR3 loop spans 15 amino acids. The CDR3 nucleotides read TGCGCCAGCAGCCAATCAGGGGGTTCTGGAAACACCATATATTTT. Translating it yields CASSQSGGSGNTIYF.

A single count supports this clone. The gene calls are TRBV5-6 and TRBJ2-5; D is unresolved. The CDR3 spans 11 residues. Germline CDR1 SGHDT, CDR2 YYEEEE. Deletions cut 4 bases from V and 4 bases from J, with 5 bases between. This CDR3 reads CASSARETQYF. The DNA of the CDR3 is TGTGCCAGCAGCGCCCGAGAGACCCAGTACTTC.

The chain carries TRBV5-4 and TRBJ2-5; no reliable D call. The J call may be mistaken, given a closer DNA end match to TRBJ2-7. The CDR3 is 15 residues long. Germline V gene sequence: CDR1 SGHNT, CDR2 YYREEE (reference sequence). As DNA, the CDR3 is TGTGCCAGCAGCTTGGGGGCGCGAGTCTCCTACGAGCAGTACTTC. Protein sequence: CASSLGARVSYEQYF.

This clone was seen more than once but under ten times. The chain carries TRBV4-1 and TRBJ1-5; tentatively, D is TRBD1 (5 bases). In germline, CDR1 is MGHRA, CDR2 YSYEKL. This CDR3 has 16 amino acids. Trimming took off 0 bases at V and 9 bases at J, with 18 bases between the two ends. The CDR3 protein is CASSQDTRAGRRPQHF. For the CDR3, the DNA is TGCGCCAGCAGCCAAGATACTCGGGCAGGGCGTCGGCCCCAGCATTTT.

The rearrangement uses TRBV2 and TRBJ1-2; possibly TRBD1 for D (5 bases). The germline V gene has CDR1 SNHLY and CDR2 FYNNEI. The CDR3 contains 15 residues. Trimming removed 6 bases from V and 4 bases from J, with 18 bases in between. The CDR3 nucleotides are TGTGCCAGCAGCCTTCAGGGTTCGGCCTCCTATGGCTACACCTTC. Protein: CASSLQGSASYGYTF.

The V and J genes are TRBV11-2 and TRBJ2-7, with D maybe TRBD2 (6 bases). Trimming took off 1 base at V and 3 bases at J, with 16 bases between the two ends. Germline V gene sequence: CDR1 SGHAT, CDR2 FQNNGV. This CDR3 region has 16 residues. The CDR3 loop is CASSLVFGPGVYEQYF. In nucleotides, the CDR3 is TGTGCCAGCAGCTTAGTGTTCGGACCGGGGGTCTACGAGCAGTACTTC.

This clone was seen a handful of times. This sequence joins TRBV9 and TRBJ1-1, with 8 bases identical to TRBD1. The ends lost 2 bases at V and 1 base at J; junction bases unmatched: 4. This CDR3 has 15 residues. Germline CDR1 reads SGDLS; CDR2 reads YYNGEE. In nucleotides, the CDR3 is TGTGCCAGCAGCGTCACCGGACAGGGGAACACTGAAGCTTTCTTT. Its protein is CASSVTGQGNTEAFF.

This chain links TRBV9 with TRBJ2-1; D unclear. The CDR3 has 14 amino acids. Trimming removed 4 bases from V and 6 bases from J, with 14 bases in between. Per germline, CDR1 SGDLS and CDR2 YYNGEE. CDR3 sequence reads: CASSYTDRPNEQFF. The CDR3 DNA reads as TGTGCCAGCAGCTACACGGACCGCCCCAATGAGCAGTTCTTC.

The rearrangement joins TRBV18 to TRBJ2-7, with TRBD2 matching 12 bases. This CDR3 comprises 16 residues. Looked up from germline, CDR1 is KGHSH and CDR2 is LQKENI. V lost 5 bases and J lost 6; bases outside the gene matches: 11. The chain's CDR3 is CASSAPSSGRASEQYF. The CDR3 region has the DNA TGTGCCAGCTCAGCCCCATCTAGCGGGAGGGCCTCCGAGCAGTACTTC. The full variable domain, rest sourced from reference TRBV18 and TRBJ2-7, is NAGVMQNPRHLVRRRGQEARLRCSPMKGHSHVYWYRQLPEEGLKFMVYLQKENIIDESGMPKERFSAEFPKEGPSILRIQQVVRGDSAAYFCASSAPSSGRASEQYFGPGTRLTVT.

This chain joins TRBV19 and TRBJ1-1, with D possibly TRBD1 on 5 matching bases. CDR1 and CDR2 (germline): LNHDA, SQIVND (reference sequence). This CDR3 contains 13 residues. V lost 10 bases and J 3 bases, leaving 15 bases between the germline ends. The CDR3 nucleotides are TGTGCCACCATGGGGCTCCCTGACACTGAAGCTTTCTTT. Its protein product is CATMGLPDTEAFF.

The chain has TRBV29-1 and TRBJ2-1, with D tentatively TRBD1 (5 bases). Trimming removed 5 bases from V and 8 bases from J, with 13 bases in between. This CDR3 has 12 amino acids. Looked up from germline, CDR1 is SQVTM and CDR2 is ANQGSEA. The CDR3 protein is CSVRPWGDEQFF. In DNA form, the CDR3 reads TGCAGCGTTCGACCTTGGGGCGATGAGCAGTTCTTC.

This chain uses TRBV28 with TRBJ1-3, with a weak D call TRBD1 (5 bases). V dropped 6 bases and J dropped 4 bases, with 19 bases sitting between them. This CDR3 contains 16 residues. Germline CDR1 is MDHEN and CDR2 is SYDVKM. DNA for the CDR3: TGTGCCAGCAGAGCAACCGTCAGGGAAGGCGGAAACACCATATATTTT. It codes for CASRATVREGGNTIYF. Based on the CDR3 plus reference TRBV28 and TRBJ1-3, the full variable domain is DVKVTQSSRYLVKRTGEKVFLECVQDMDHENMFWYRQDPGLGLRLIYFSYDVKMKEKGDIPEGYSVSREKKERFSLILESASTNQTSMYLCASRATVREGGNTIYFGEGSWLTVV.

This chain uses TRBV30 with TRBJ1-1; the D gene is possibly TRBD1 (6 bases). Germline CDR1 reads GTSNPN; CDR2 reads SVGIG (reference sequence). This CDR3 has 12 amino acids. V was clipped by 1 base and J by 8 bases, with 11 bases between them. The CDR3 region is CAWSGGPREAFF. The CDR3 coding sequence is TGTGCCTGGAGTGGGGGGCCTAGGGAAGCTTTCTTT.

This clone was found once. V and J are TRBV5-1 and TRBJ1-4; possible D gene TRBD1, 5 bases. CDR1 is SGHRS and CDR2 is YFSETQ in the germline V gene. The CDR3 runs to 14 residues. The germline V and J ends were trimmed by 0 bases and 7 bases, with 10 bases remaining between them. This CDR3 reads CASSLGQGFEKLFF. The CDR3 region has the DNA TGCGCCAGCAGCTTGGGGCAGGGTTTTGAAAAACTGTTTTTT.